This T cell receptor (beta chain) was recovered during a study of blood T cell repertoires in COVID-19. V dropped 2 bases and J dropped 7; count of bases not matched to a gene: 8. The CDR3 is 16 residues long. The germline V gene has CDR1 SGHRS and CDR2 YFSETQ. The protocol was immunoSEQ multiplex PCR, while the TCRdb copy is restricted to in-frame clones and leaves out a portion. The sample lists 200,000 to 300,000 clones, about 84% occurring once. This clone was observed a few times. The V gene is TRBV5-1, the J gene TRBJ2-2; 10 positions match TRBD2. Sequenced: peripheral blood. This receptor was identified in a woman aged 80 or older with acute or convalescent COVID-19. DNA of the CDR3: TGCGCCAGCAGCTTTTCTAGCGGGAGTATTAACGGGGAGCTGTTTTTT. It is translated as CASSFSSGSINGELFF.